The clone carrying this T cell receptor (beta chain) was counted only a few times. No antigen is known for it. The sample comes from a study of T-cell memory formation after mild COVID-19. General study results and limits: Contracting clones from day 15 to 85 showed balanced CD4/CD8; later expanders favored CD4+.

TCRdb passed the 5' RACE reads through MiXCR, listing each CDR3 protein once. The table has about 210,000 distinct CDR3 sequences, 10% to 13% seen once. Germline CDR1 reads ENHRY; CDR2 reads SYGVKD. With V trimmed by 4 bases and J by 7 bases, 7 bases remained unmatched. The CDR3 is 14 amino acids. V is TRBV10-3 and J is TRBJ2-3, with 8 positions matching TRBD2. The sequencing input was PBMCs or a T cell subset sorted from them (not recorded which). This clonotype was obtained from a young man who had mild COVID-19 (a few samples of this study predate the infection). Cell type and time point are not known. CDR3 DNA sequence: TGTGCCATCAGTGTAGGAGCGGGGGTTTATACGCAGTATTTT. Residues: CAISVGAGVYTQYF.